The TCR beta chain under discussion was sequenced for a study of blood T cells in healthy people across ages. Study-wide results and caveats: The fall in TCR beta diversity per million T cells was roughly linear with age. Donor CMV status, an unknown factor, possibly confounded changes in expanded clonotypes.

This clonotype was counted at least ten times. The antigen is unknown. Using a J-beta primer mix together with a sample-barcoded 5' primer, a second PCR was run for about 6 to 11 cycles. MiXCR, run by TCRdb on the 5' RACE reads, gives a single entry per CDR3 protein. The repertoire includes approximately 810,000 distinct CDR3 sequences, 29% of them detected once, and approximately 15% sits in the top ten. Germline CDR1 reads DFQATT; CDR2 reads SNEGSKA (reference sequence). V was cut by 0 bases and J by 7 bases, with 19 bases left in between. This CDR3 contains 15 residues. This clonotype originated in a woman of 80 years or more in good health. The sequenced sample was blood. This sequence joins TRBV20-1 and TRBJ2-7, with D unclear. This CDR3 reads CSARDRTIASGEQYF. CDR3 nucleotides: TGCAGTGCTAGAGATAGAACTATCGCGTCCGGGGAGCAGTACTTC.